One T cell receptor beta chain is described in this entry. The antigen is unknown. This record belongs to a study of tumor-infiltrating lymphocytes in primary liver carcinoma. There are 17 residues in the CDR3. Trimming removed 1 base from V and 2 bases from J; junction bases left unmatched: 11. Germline CDR1 reads GTSNPN; CDR2 reads SVGIG (reference sequence). The blood RNA (from unsorted whole blood) was obtained, and germline DNA was also extracted. Total RNA amounting to 450 to 550 ng was the source from which TCR beta cDNA was made with a constant-region primer. Nested multiplex PCR, run for three rounds with slightly modified ARM-PCR, yielded TCR beta libraries. In the first two PCR rounds, TRBV1-TRBV30 forward primers were paired with a C-beta reverse primer, and each round lasted about 9 cycles. A single record per CDR3 protein comes from TCRdb applying MiXCR to the multiplex PCR reads. The sample holds approximately 330,000 distinct CDR3 sequences, 65% seen once.

The study's findings and limits: Paired tumor-adjacent and tumor-blood samples overlapped less than tumor region pairs did. The bulk unsorted samples meant that CD4+ and CD8+ repertoires went uncompared.

The chain has TRBV30 and TRBJ2-7; 10 bases line up with TRBD1. Sequences were obtained from peripheral blood. This sequence originates from a man aged 35-49 years with primary liver carcinoma and hepatitis B virus infection. CDR3 in amino acids: CAWSGYIRGQGTYEQYF. The DNA for the CDR3 is TGTGCCTGGAGTGGCTACATTAGGGGACAGGGGACCTACGAGCAGTACTTC.